This entry lists 18 T cell receptor beta chains sequenced from one sample in a study of blood T cell repertoires in COVID-19. Assay: immunoSEQ multiplex PCR; the TCRdb copy retains only in-frame clones and omits some. This table has tens of thousands of clones, around 86% appearing once. Sequencing was performed on peripheral blood. These receptors all come from a man aged 50-60 years with active COVID-19.

In its sample, this clone was seen once. J is TRBJ1-1 and V is TRBV5-4; D is undetermined. Trimming shortened V by 0 bases and J by 5 bases, and 11 bases separated the two germline ends. CDR3 size: 14 residues. The germline CDR1 and CDR2 sequences are SGHNT and YYREEE (reference sequence). In DNA form, the CDR3 reads TGTGCCAGCAGCTTGGTCCCTAGTGGGACTGAAGCTTTCTTT. This sequence encodes CASSLVPSGTEAFF.

The genes are TRBV15 and TRBJ2-7, with 10 bases lining up with TRBD2. V dropped 0 bases and J dropped 3; count of bases not matched to a gene: 5. The CDR3 consists of 16 residues. Germline V gene sequence: CDR1 LNHNV, CDR2 YYDKDF (reference sequence). CDR3 loop: CATSRDRASGGYEQYF. The CDR3 nucleotides are TGTGCCACCAGCAGAGATAGGGCTAGCGGGGGCTACGAGCAGTACTTC.

V gene TRBV6-5 combines with J gene TRBJ2-5, with 14 bases lining up with TRBD2. Germline V gives CDR1 MNHEY, CDR2 SVGAGI. CDR3 length: 16 residues. V was clipped by 8 bases and J by 2 bases; unmatched bases: 7. CDR3: CASGSTSGREQETQYF. The CDR3 nucleotides read TGTGCCAGCGGTTCGACTAGCGGGAGGGAGCAAGAGACCCAGTACTTC.

This clone was seen just once. This sequence joins TRBV18 and TRBJ2-7, with 7 nucleotides matching TRBD2. Trimming at V came to 6 bases and at J to 0 bases, leaving 5 bases not matched to a gene. In germline, CDR1 is KGHSH, CDR2 LQKENI. The length of the CDR3 is 14 residues. The CDR3 DNA is TGTGCCAGCTCTTCTGGGACTAACTCCTACGAGCAGTACTTC. It translates to CASSSGTNSYEQYF.

This chain links TRBV27 with TRBJ1-1; TRBD1 is a possible D gene (6 bases). The germline gives CDR1 MNHEY, CDR2 SMNVEV (reference sequence). With 0 bases removed from V and 2 bases from J, the gap between germline ends came to 19 bases. CDR3 length equals 18 residues. CDR3 DNA: TGTGCCAGCAGTTTATCGGTAGGACAGCTGTCGTTAAACACTGAAGCTTTCTTT. This gives the protein CASSLSVGQLSLNTEAFF.

The gene calls are TRBV4-3 and TRBJ1-1; TRBD1 agrees at 7 bases. The CDR3 contains 15 residues. The V segment lost 2 bases and the J segment 4 bases; nucleotides outside the gene matches: 7. Germline V gives CDR1 LGHNA, CDR2 YSLEER. CDR3 sequence: CASSQNFQGGTEAFF. The DNA of the CDR3 is TGCGCCAGCAGCCAAAATTTTCAGGGGGGCACTGAAGCTTTCTTT.

This clone was counted a few times. The chain couples TRBV19 to TRBJ1-2, with a tentative D call TRBD1 (5 bases). Germline V gene sequence: CDR1 LNHDA, CDR2 SQIVND (reference sequence). Trimming left V 2 bases short and J 5 bases short, with 9 bases between. CDR3 length: 13 residues. CDR3 sequence: CASSIKQEYGYTF. Written as DNA, the CDR3 is TGTGCCAGTAGTATAAAACAGGAGTATGGCTACACCTTC.

This sequence joins TRBV6-4 and TRBJ1-2; TRBD1 is a possible D gene (5 bases). Trimming left V 2 bases short and J 4 bases short, with 14 bases between. This CDR3 is built from 15 residues. Germline V gene data show CDR1 as MRHNA and CDR2 as SNTAGT. This CDR3 is CASSDPRGEGYGYTF. The CDR3 nucleotides read TGTGCCAGCAGTGACCCAAGAGGGGAGGGCTATGGCTACACCTTC.

The V call is TRBV12-5, the J call TRBJ1-5; the D is unclear. Trimming removed 1 base at V and 0 bases at J, with 4 bases between. Germline V gene data show CDR1 as LGHNT and CDR2 as FRNRAP. The CDR3 length is 14 residues. The CDR3: CASGLAFSNQPQHF. CDR3 nucleotide sequence: TGTGCTAGTGGTTTGGCCTTTAGCAATCAGCCCCAGCATTTT.

The gene calls are TRBV5-5 and TRBJ2-2; TRBD2 aligns across 12 bases. Germline V lookup: CDR1 SGHKS, CDR2 YYEKEE (reference sequence). V was pared by 4 bases and J by 7 bases, with 8 bases of the junction left unmatched. The CDR3 extends over 16 amino acids. The chain's CDR3 is CASSLRTSGNGGELFF. The CDR3 bases are TGTGCCAGCAGCCTGAGGACTAGCGGGAATGGCGGGGAGCTGTTTTTT.

The rearrangement links TRBV7-2 to TRBJ2-1, with D tentatively TRBD1 (7 bases). V lost 4 bases, J lost 1 base, and 14 bases lay in between. This CDR3 has 16 residues. CDR1 and CDR2 from the germline V gene are SGHTA and FQGNSA. CDR3 nucleotide sequence: TGTGCCAGCAGCTCCCGACAGGGAGGATCCTACAATGAGCAGTTCTTC. It translates to CASSSRQGGSYNEQFF. The entire variable domain, with the rest obtained from reference TRBV7-2 and TRBJ2-1, is as follows: GAGVSQSPSNKVTEKGKDVELRCDPISGHTALYWYRQSLGQGLEFLIYFQGNSAPDKSGLPSDRFSAERTGGSVSTLTIQRTQQEDSAVYLCASSSRQGGSYNEQFFGPGTRLTVL.

The V gene is TRBV5-1, the J gene TRBJ1-2; weak D call: TRBD1 (5 bases). The germline V gene has CDR1 SGHRS and CDR2 YFSETQ. The CDR3 covers 16 residues. With 4 bases removed from V and 5 bases from J, the gap between germline ends came to 21 bases. CDR3 amino acids: CASSLSDTVGFYGYTF. CDR3 DNA sequence: TGCGCCAGCAGCCTCTCGGACACGGTCGGATTTTATGGCTACACCTTC.

This chain links TRBV28 with TRBJ2-7; TRBD1 matches at 7 bases. Per germline, CDR1 MDHEN and CDR2 SYDVKM. The length of the CDR3 is 13 residues. J lost 4 bases, V lost 5 bases, and 5 bases had no gene match. This CDR3 is CASSKSTGYEQYF. For the CDR3, the DNA is TGTGCCAGCAGTAAATCGACAGGGTACGAGCAGTACTTC.

This clone was seen only a few times. J is TRBJ1-3 and V is TRBV12-3 or TRBV12-4; maybe TRBD1 (6 bases). The CDR3 sequence is 13 residues long. Trimming took 6 bases from V and 5 from J, leaving 11 bases between them. CDR3: CASSPGQRNTIYF. The CDR3 nucleotides read TGTGCCAGCAGCCCGGGACAAAGAAACACCATATATTTT.

This chain connects TRBV12-3 or TRBV12-4 to TRBJ1-4; no clear D gene. Trimming cost V 6 bases and J 7 bases, with 12 bases left between them. CDR3 length equals 13 residues. CDR3 sequence reads: CASSLDSIEKLFF. The CDR3 DNA reads TGTGCCAGCAGCCTCGACTCGATTGAAAAACTGTTTTTT.

The CDR3 loop is CAWSVRGVGDTQYF. The CDR3 DNA reads TGTGCCTGGAGTGTCCGGGGGGTCGGGGATACGCAGTATTTT. This chain joins TRBV30 and TRBJ2-3; 7 bases are shared with TRBD2. V lost 0 bases and J lost 6; bases outside the gene matches: 6. The germline gives CDR1 GTSNPN, CDR2 SVGIG (reference sequence). The CDR3 totals 14 residues.

The J gene is TRBJ2-7, the V gene TRBV14, with 10 bases aligning to TRBD1. Germline V CDR1 and CDR2: SGHDN, FVKESK. The CDR3 contains 16 residues. With V trimmed by 2 bases and J by 2 bases, 6 bases remained unmatched. DNA for the CDR3: TGTGCCAGCAGCCAACTAGGACAGGGGGGAACCTACGAGCAGTACTTC. It codes for CASSQLGQGGTYEQYF.

CDR3 nucleotide sequence: TGTGCCAGCAGCCGGACTAGCGGGGCGGCCGGGGAGCTGTTTTTT. As protein: CASSRTSGAAGELFF. The rearrangement joins TRBV7-2 to TRBJ2-2; 12 bases agree with TRBD2. The V gene's germline CDR1 is SGHTA and CDR2 FQGNSA. V lost 5 bases to trimming and J lost 6 bases; unmatched junction nucleotides: 4. The CDR3 covers 15 residues.